What follows are 31 T cell receptor beta chains derived from one specimen sequenced in a study of monozygotic twins with inflammatory bowel disease (dated by TCRdb to 2018 to 2020). Libraries came from 5' RACE. Data came from an Illumina HiSeq 2500. TCRdb reanalyzed the reads, keeping one entry per CDR3 protein sequence and omitting DNA. The table kept for this sample lists some 330,000 distinct CDR3 sequences. The ten largest account for roughly 5.2% of the sample. The source material was blood. These receptors were collected from a human donor with ulcerative colitis or Crohn's disease, or a healthy co-twin of an affected twin (not recorded which).

This sequence joins TRBV29-1 and TRBJ2-5; the D call of TRBD2 rests on TCRdb alone, since no DNA is present to check it. This CDR3 comprises 12 residues. Germline CDR1 SQVTM, CDR2 ANQGSEA. CDR3 sequence: CSVHSGGETQYF.

The rearrangement links TRBV4-3 to TRBJ2-2. Germline CDR1 and CDR2: LGHNA and YSLEER. The CDR3 loop spans 16 amino acids. The CDR3 loop reads CASSQDETQNTGELFF.

The V call is TRBV24-1, the J call TRBJ1-2; lacking DNA, the TRBD1 call made by TCRdb goes unchecked. CDR1 is KGHDR, CDR2 SFDVKD, per germline. The CDR3 runs to 12 residues. This CDR3 reads CATSGTGNSHTF.

The gene calls are TRBV6-6 and TRBJ1-1; TCRdb outputs TRBD1, but without DNA this stays unchecked. The germline V gene encodes CDR1 MNHNY and CDR2 SVGAGI (reference sequence). The CDR3 is 13 amino acids. The CDR3 loop is CATIHPVNTEAFF.

The rearrangement links TRBV7-2 to TRBJ1-3; without DNA, the TCRdb call of TRBD1 cannot be checked. This CDR3 has 17 residues. Germline CDR1 and CDR2: SGHTA and FQGNSA. CDR3 amino acids: CASSSRVGRISGNTIYF. The full variable domain, in which reference TRBV7-2 and TRBJ1-3 provide the parts outside the CDR3, is GAGVSQSPSNKVTEKGKDVELRCDPISGHTALYWYRQSLGQGLEFLIYFQGNSAPDKSGLPSDRFSAERTGGSVSTLTIQRTQQEDSAVYLCASSSRVGRISGNTIYFGEGSWLTVV.

The genes are TRBV29-1 and TRBJ2-2; TCRdb proposes TRBD1, but this gene call is untestable without DNA. The CDR3 runs 13 residues. CDR1 SQVTM and CDR2 ANQGSEA come from the germline V gene. CDR3 sequence: CSVAQGPGGELFF.

V and J are TRBV29-1 and TRBJ2-2; the TRBD2 assignment by TCRdb is unverifiable without DNA. This CDR3 spans 15 amino acids. Germline V gives CDR1 SQVTM, CDR2 ANQGSEA. The CDR3 sequence is CSASSGNTNTGELFF.

The V call is TRBV4-3, the J call TRBJ1-2. The CDR3 length is 12 residues. In germline, CDR1 is LGHNA, CDR2 YSLEER. CDR3 loop: CASSQESGGYTF.

V is TRBV23-1 and J is TRBJ2-3; TCRdb gives TRBD1 as the D gene, but with no DNA this cannot be confirmed. TRBV23-1 is filed as an ORF, its function uncertain. The CDR3 totals 16 residues. The CDR3 sequence: CARVDRMPRNTDTQYF.

The V gene is TRBV24-1, the J gene TRBJ2-2; TCRdb selects TRBD2, and the lack of DNA leaves this call unchecked. CDR3 size: 13 residues. Germline assignment: CDR1 KGHDR and CDR2 SFDVKD. CDR3 region: CATSGASTGELFF.

The chain has TRBV10-3 and TRBJ2-2; checking the TCRdb D call of TRBD1 is not possible without DNA. The CDR3 consists of 16 residues. Germline CDR1 and CDR2: ENHRY and SYGVKD. CDR3 sequence: CAISEWPPRNTGELFF.

This sequence joins TRBV6-2 or TRBV6-3 and TRBJ1-1; TCRdb designates TRBD1, a call that cannot be tested without DNA. CDR3 size: 16 residues. Germline V CDR1 and CDR2: MNHEY, SVGEGT. CDR3 sequence reads: CASSYPSDRGNTEAFF.

The gene calls are TRBV7-2 and TRBJ2-3; there is no DNA to check the TCRdb D call of TRBD2. CDR1 is SGHTA and CDR2 is FQGNSA in the germline V gene. The CDR3 loop spans 16 amino acids. CDR3 in amino acids: CASSWGGGVHTDAQYF.

The rearrangement links TRBV12-3 or TRBV12-4 to TRBJ2-1; TCRdb lists TRBD2, though no DNA is available to test this call. This CDR3 spans 13 amino acids. CDR3 amino acids: CASGPWSNNEQFF.

The chain has TRBV15 and TRBJ2-1. Germline-derived CDR1 and CDR2 are LNHNV and YYDKDF (reference sequence). The CDR3 has 12 residues. CDR3: CATSRVGIEQFF. Supplemented by reference TRBV15 and TRBJ2-1, the full variable domain reads DAMVIQNPRYQVTQFGKPVTLSCSQTLNHNVMYWYQQKSSQAPKLLFHYYDKDFNNEADTPDNFQSRRPNTSFCFLDIRSPGLGDTAMYLCATSRVGIEQFFGPGTRLTVL.

This chain joins TRBV5-1 and TRBJ2-3; the TCRdb call, TRBD1, lacks DNA for checking. Germline values: CDR1 SGHRS, CDR2 YFSETQ. This CDR3 has 12 amino acids. CDR3 sequence: CASTQGADTQYF.

This rearrangement joins TRBV28 to TRBJ2-5; TCRdb indicates TRBD2, and absent DNA this call remains unverified. The CDR3 totals 14 residues. Germline V gives CDR1 MDHEN, CDR2 SYDVKM. The CDR3 protein is CASSFPQTGRVQYF.

V usage is TRBV6-5 and J usage is TRBJ1-2. This CDR3 has 13 amino acids. Germline V CDR1 and CDR2: MNHEY, SVGAGI. CDR3 in amino acids: CASSPVESYGYTF.

This rearrangement joins TRBV6-2 or TRBV6-3 to TRBJ1-5; TCRdb designates TRBD1, a call that cannot be tested without DNA. Germline assignment: CDR1 MNHEY and CDR2 SVGEGT. The CDR3 is 16 residues long. Here the CDR3 reads CASSYGRGQGDQPQHF.

CDR3 amino acids: CASSLQAGGRAGANVLTF. The J gene is TRBJ2-6, the V gene TRBV5-1; no DNA is available, so the TRBD2 call from TCRdb remains unchecked. The CDR3 consists of 18 residues. Germline CDR1 is SGHRS and CDR2 is YFSETQ.

V is TRBV5-1 and J is TRBJ1-6; TCRdb lists TRBD1, though no DNA is available to test this call. Germline V gives CDR1 SGHRS, CDR2 YFSETQ. The CDR3 has 14 amino acids. The CDR3 spells CASSEGTGGSPLHF.

This sequence joins TRBV30 and TRBJ1-1; as DNA is missing, the TRBD1 call by TCRdb cannot be tested. Germline V gene sequence: CDR1 GTSNPN, CDR2 SVGIG (reference sequence). CDR3 length equals 13 residues. The CDR3 sequence: CAWSVQSWQGTFF.

The V gene is TRBV15, the J gene TRBJ1-2; TCRdb lists TRBD1, though no DNA is available to test this call. Per germline, CDR1 LNHNV and CDR2 YYDKDF (reference sequence). This CDR3 is built from 13 residues. CDR3 protein: CATSRTGFYGYTF.

This chain connects TRBV5-4 to TRBJ2-3. There are 13 residues in the CDR3. The germline V gene has CDR1 SGHNT and CDR2 YYREEE (reference sequence). CDR3: CASSWENTDTQYF.

The gene calls are TRBV28 and TRBJ2-7; without DNA, the TCRdb call of TRBD2 cannot be checked. The CDR3 consists of 15 residues. Germline values: CDR1 MDHEN, CDR2 SYDVKM. The CDR3 sequence is CASSLGSGLSYEQYF.

The chain's CDR3 is CSARDHLAPVSNEQFF. The chain has TRBV20-1 and TRBJ2-1. This CDR3 has 16 amino acids. Germline V gene sequence: CDR1 DFQATT, CDR2 SNEGSKA (reference sequence).

The chain links TRBV29-1 to TRBJ2-7. Germline CDR1 is SQVTM and CDR2 is ANQGSEA. This CDR3 comprises 12 residues. The CDR3 protein is CSVEDYQYEQYF.

The rearrangement links TRBV7-2 to TRBJ2-5; without DNA, the TCRdb call of TRBD1 cannot be checked. CDR1 and CDR2 (germline): SGHTA, FQGNSA. This CDR3 has 15 amino acids. The CDR3 spells CASSPGTGGQETQYF. The whole variable domain, remainder taken from reference TRBV7-2 and TRBJ2-5, is GAGVSQSPSNKVTEKGKDVELRCDPISGHTALYWYRQSLGQGLEFLIYFQGNSAPDKSGLPSDRFSAERTGGSVSTLTIQRTQQEDSAVYLCASSPGTGGQETQYFGPGTRLLVL.

The chain couples TRBV18 to TRBJ2-1; TCRdb's D call of TRBD2 is untestable without DNA. This CDR3 comprises 16 residues. Per germline, CDR1 KGHSH and CDR2 LQKENI. The CDR3 loop reads CASSPLTSGRSREQFF.

V and J are TRBV15 and TRBJ1-1; TCRdb lists TRBD1, though no DNA is available to test this call. Germline CDR1 LNHNV, CDR2 YYDKDF (reference sequence). The CDR3 has 15 residues. CDR3 loop: CATSRARDSPTEAFF.

V and J are TRBV6-1 and TRBJ2-2; lacking DNA, the TRBD1 call made by TCRdb goes unchecked. Germline CDR1 and CDR2: MNHNS and SASEGT. The CDR3 runs 14 residues. CDR3 amino acids: CASSRGVPVGELFF.